The next 11 T cell receptor beta chains were all read from a single sample in a study of breast tumors, draining lymph nodes, adjacent tissues (dated by TCRdb to the mid-2010s). Library preparation was by multiplex PCR. Data came from an Illumina HiSeq 2000. TCRdb's own reprocessing of the public reads used fastp at Q25 and MiXCR and kept productive beta chains. A single entry per CDR3 protein holds the most common genes and DNA from its merged rows. For this sample there are hundreds of thousands of distinct CDR3 sequences; approximately 31% appear just once. Together, the top ten hold 1.4% of the sample. The axillary draining lymph nodes of breast cancer patients were the source of the lymph node samples. The source material was axillary lymph node tissue. The receptors derive from a female donor with breast cancer. Some clones in this sample may be carry-over from other donors' samples.

This rearrangement joins TRBV2 to TRBJ1-4; D gene uncertain. The ends were cut back, 3 bases at V and 6 bases at J, with 8 bases in the middle. The CDR3 length is 13 residues. Germline V lookup: CDR1 SNHLY, CDR2 FYNNEI. CDR3 sequence reads: CASSDSGYEKLFF. The CDR3 region has the DNA TGTGCCAGCAGTGACTCGGGGTATGAAAAACTGTTTTTT.

CDR3 region: CSARDWARKLFF. CDR3 coding DNA: TGCAGTGCTAGAGATTGGGCCCGAAAACTGTTTTTT. The V and J genes are TRBV20-1 and TRBJ1-4, with D unclear. The CDR3 loop spans 12 amino acids. Trimming took 0 bases from V and 10 from J, leaving 9 bases between them. Looked up from germline, CDR1 is DFQATT and CDR2 is SNEGSKA (reference sequence).

V gene TRBV20-1 combines with J gene TRBJ2-1; 7 positions match TRBD1. The V segment lost 6 bases and the J segment 10 bases; nucleotides outside the gene matches: 24. This CDR3 region has 17 residues. Germline assignment: CDR1 DFQATT and CDR2 SNEGSKA (reference sequence). CDR3 protein: CSAPGSGSGTAIGEQFF. DNA for the CDR3: TGCAGTGCCCCCGGGTCAGGCTCGGGGACAGCCATCGGGGAGCAGTTCTTC.

The CDR3 loop is CASSLMDRGLDSNQPQHF. For the CDR3, the DNA is TGTGCCAGCAGCTTGATGGACAGGGGGTTGGATAGCAATCAGCCCCAGCATTTT. J is TRBJ1-5 and V is TRBV5-5, with 10 bases matching TRBD1. Germline V gives CDR1 SGHKS, CDR2 YYEKEE (reference sequence). The CDR3 totals 18 residues. Trimming cost V 1 base and J 0 bases; bases outside gene matches: 7.

This clonotype came up many times. The V gene is TRBV6-5, the J gene TRBJ1-6; 9 bases line up with TRBD1. V lost 5 bases, J lost 8 bases, and 7 bases stayed unmatched. This CDR3 has 15 residues. Germline values: CDR1 MNHEY, CDR2 SVGAGI. In nucleotides, the CDR3 is TGTGCCAGCAGTCACGGGACAGGGTGGGATTCACCCCTCCACTTT. It encodes CASSHGTGWDSPLHF.

This clonotype was detected a few times. Since a much larger clone is just one base distant, this may be a read error. This rearrangement joins TRBV11-2 to TRBJ2-1, with unresolved D. The CDR3 runs 11 residues. The germline V gene has CDR1 SGHAT and CDR2 FQNNGV. CDR3 in amino acids: CASSLGSEPFF. The CDR3 bases are TGTGCCAGCAGCTTAGGTAGTGAGCCGTTCTTC.

This clonotype has at least ten counts. V and J are TRBV29-1 and TRBJ1-2; TRBD1 might be the D (5 bases). Germline V lookup: CDR1 SQVTM, CDR2 ANQGSEA. The CDR3 has 13 amino acids. V lost 6 bases and J 8 bases, leaving 19 bases between the germline ends. CDR3 coding DNA: TGCAGCGTCGGCCTGGGGAGAGGACAAGGCTACACCTTC. Translating gives CSVGLGRGQGYTF.

This clonotype was seen repeatedly, ten times or more. The chain links TRBV19 to TRBJ2-2, with 8 nucleotides matching TRBD2. The CDR3 consists of 17 residues. Trimming cost V 2 bases and J 3 bases; bases outside gene matches: 8. The germline gives CDR1 LNHDA, CDR2 SQIVND (reference sequence). CDR3 sequence reads: CASSIPSGLTYTGELFF. The CDR3 DNA is TGTGCCAGTAGTATACCTAGCGGGCTTACTTACACCGGGGAGCTGTTTTTT.

This clonotype was counted many times. The V call is TRBV6-4, the J call TRBJ2-1, with TRBD1 matching 7 bases. The CDR3 loop spans 15 amino acids. After removal of 6 bases from V and 5 bases from J, the junction contained 10 bases not matched to a gene. CDR1 and CDR2 from the germline V gene are MRHNA and SNTAGT. The CDR3 sequence is CASSADRLSHNEQFF. The CDR3 DNA reads TGTGCCAGCAGCGCGGACAGGCTAAGCCACAATGAGCAGTTCTTC.

At least ten counts were recorded for this clonotype. A much larger clone is a single base away; this may be a read error. The J gene is TRBJ1-5, the V gene TRBV6-6, with D maybe TRBD1 (6 bases). The CDR3 loop spans 13 amino acids. The V gene's germline CDR1 is MNHNY and CDR2 SVGAGI (reference sequence). V was trimmed by 5 bases and J by 5 bases, leaving 10 bases between them. The CDR3 here is CASSHGGHQPQHF. The CDR3 DNA sequence: TGTGCCAGCAGTCATGGGGGGCATCAGCCCCAGCATTTT.

This clonotype was observed many times. V gene TRBV4-2 combines with J gene TRBJ2-3, with TRBD2 matching over 10 bases. The ends lost 1 base at V and 3 bases at J; junction bases unmatched: 4. Germline values: CDR1 LGHNA, CDR2 YNFKEQ. This CDR3 is 16 amino acids long. CDR3 nucleotides: TGTGCCAGCAGCCAAGTTGCTAGCGGGAGTACAGATACGCAGTATTTT. Protein product: CASSQVASGSTDTQYF.